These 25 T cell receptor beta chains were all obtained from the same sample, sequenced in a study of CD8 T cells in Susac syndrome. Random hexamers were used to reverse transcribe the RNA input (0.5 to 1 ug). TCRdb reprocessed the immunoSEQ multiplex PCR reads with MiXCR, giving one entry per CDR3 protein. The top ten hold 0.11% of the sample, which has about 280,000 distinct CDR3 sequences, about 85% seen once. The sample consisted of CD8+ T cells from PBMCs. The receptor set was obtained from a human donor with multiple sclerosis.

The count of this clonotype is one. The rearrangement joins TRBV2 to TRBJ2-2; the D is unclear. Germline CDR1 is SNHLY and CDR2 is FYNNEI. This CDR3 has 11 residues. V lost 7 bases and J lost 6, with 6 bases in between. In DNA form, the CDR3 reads TGTGCCAGCATTGTGGCCGGGGAGCTGTTTTTT. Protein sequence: CASIVAGELFF.

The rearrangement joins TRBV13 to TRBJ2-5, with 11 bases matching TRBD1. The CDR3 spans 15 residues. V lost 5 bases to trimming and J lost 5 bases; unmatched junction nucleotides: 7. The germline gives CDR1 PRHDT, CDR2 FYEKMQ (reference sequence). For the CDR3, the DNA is TGTGCCAGCAGCGAGAGGACAGGGGGCATTGAGACCCAGTACTTC. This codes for CASSERTGGIETQYF.

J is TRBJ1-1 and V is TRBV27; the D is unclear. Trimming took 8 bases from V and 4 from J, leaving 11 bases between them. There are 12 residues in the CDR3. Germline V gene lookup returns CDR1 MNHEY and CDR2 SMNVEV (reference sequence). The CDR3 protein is CASYRAATEAFF. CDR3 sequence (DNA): TGTGCCAGCTATCGGGCGGCCACTGAAGCTTTCTTT.

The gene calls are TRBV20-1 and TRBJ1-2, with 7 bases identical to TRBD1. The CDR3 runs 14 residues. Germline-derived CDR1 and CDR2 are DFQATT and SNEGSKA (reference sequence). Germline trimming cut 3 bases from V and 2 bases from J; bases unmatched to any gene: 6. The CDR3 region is CSASPGQRNYGYTF. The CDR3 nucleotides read TGCAGTGCTAGTCCGGGACAGAGGAACTATGGCTACACCTTC.

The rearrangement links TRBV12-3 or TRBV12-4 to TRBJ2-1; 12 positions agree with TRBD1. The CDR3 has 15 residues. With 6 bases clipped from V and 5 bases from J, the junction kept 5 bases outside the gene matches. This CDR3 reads CASRSGTGGNNEQFF. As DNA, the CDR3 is TGTGCCAGCAGGTCCGGGACAGGGGGCAACAATGAGCAGTTCTTC.

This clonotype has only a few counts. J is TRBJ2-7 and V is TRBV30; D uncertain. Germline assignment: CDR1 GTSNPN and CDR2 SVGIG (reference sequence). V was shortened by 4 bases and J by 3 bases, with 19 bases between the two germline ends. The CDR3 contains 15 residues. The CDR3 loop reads CAWTAPTARDYEQYF. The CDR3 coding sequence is TGTGCCTGGACTGCACCGACTGCAAGGGACTACGAGCAGTACTTC.

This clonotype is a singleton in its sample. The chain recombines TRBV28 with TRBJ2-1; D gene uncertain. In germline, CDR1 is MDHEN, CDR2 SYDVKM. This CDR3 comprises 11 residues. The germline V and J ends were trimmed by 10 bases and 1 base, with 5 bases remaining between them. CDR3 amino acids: CATQSYNEQFF. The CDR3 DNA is TGTGCCACCCAGTCCTACAATGAGCAGTTCTTC.

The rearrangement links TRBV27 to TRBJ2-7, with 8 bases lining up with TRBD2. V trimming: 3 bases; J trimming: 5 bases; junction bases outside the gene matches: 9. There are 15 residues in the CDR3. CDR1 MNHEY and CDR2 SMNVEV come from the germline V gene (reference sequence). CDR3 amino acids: CASSFGPGGSDEQYF. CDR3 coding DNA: TGTGCCAGCAGTTTCGGCCCGGGAGGGTCCGACGAGCAGTACTTC.

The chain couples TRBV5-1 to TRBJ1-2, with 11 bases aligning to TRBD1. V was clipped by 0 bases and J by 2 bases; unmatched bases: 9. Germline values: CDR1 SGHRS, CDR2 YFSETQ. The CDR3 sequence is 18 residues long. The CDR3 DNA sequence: TGCGCCAGCAGCTTGGCCCGGACAGGGGGCCGTTCGAACTATGGCTACACCTTC. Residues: CASSLARTGGRSNYGYTF.

The CDR3 spells CASSWGTGSPDTQYF. DNA for the CDR3: TGTGCCAGCAGTTGGGGGACAGGGTCGCCAGATACGCAGTATTTT. The rearrangement links TRBV6-2 or TRBV6-3 to TRBJ2-3, with 9 bases identical to TRBD1. Germline V CDR1 and CDR2: MNHEY, SVGEGT. V lost 4 bases and J lost 4; bases outside the gene matches: 6. This CDR3 is 15 amino acids long.

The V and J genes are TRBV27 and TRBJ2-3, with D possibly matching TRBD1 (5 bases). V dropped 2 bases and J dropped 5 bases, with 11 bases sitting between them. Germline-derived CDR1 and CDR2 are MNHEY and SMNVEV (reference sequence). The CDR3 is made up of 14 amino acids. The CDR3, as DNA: TGTGCCAGCAGTTTAGTTTACACAGGAGATACGCAGTATTTT. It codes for CASSLVYTGDTQYF.

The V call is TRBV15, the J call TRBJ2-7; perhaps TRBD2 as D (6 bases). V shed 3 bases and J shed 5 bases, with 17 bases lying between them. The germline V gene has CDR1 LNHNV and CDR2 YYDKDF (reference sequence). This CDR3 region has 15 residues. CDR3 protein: CATSSHGGTTHEQYF. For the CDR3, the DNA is TGTGCCACCAGCAGTCATGGCGGGACGACCCACGAGCAGTACTTC.

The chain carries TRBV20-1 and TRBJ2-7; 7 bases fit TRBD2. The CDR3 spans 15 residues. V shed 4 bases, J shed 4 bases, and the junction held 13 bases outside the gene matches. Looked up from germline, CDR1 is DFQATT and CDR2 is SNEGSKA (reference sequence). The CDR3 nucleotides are TGCAGTGCTAACTTGCGGGGCAGGGAGGGATACGAGCAGTACTTC. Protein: CSANLRGREGYEQYF.

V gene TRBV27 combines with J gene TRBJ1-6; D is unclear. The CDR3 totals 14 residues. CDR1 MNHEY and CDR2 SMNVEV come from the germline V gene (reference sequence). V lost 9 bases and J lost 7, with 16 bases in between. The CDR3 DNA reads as TGTGCCAGTGGCCACCGGGCCCTAAATTCACCCCTCCACTTT. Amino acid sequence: CASGHRALNSPLHF.

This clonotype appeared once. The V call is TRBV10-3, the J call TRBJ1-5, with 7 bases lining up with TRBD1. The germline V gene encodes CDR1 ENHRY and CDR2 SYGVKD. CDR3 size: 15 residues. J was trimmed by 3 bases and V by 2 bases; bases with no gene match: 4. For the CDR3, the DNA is TGTGCCATCAGTGAGGGGGGACAGCTCAATCAGCCCCAGCATTTT. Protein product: CAISEGGQLNQPQHF.

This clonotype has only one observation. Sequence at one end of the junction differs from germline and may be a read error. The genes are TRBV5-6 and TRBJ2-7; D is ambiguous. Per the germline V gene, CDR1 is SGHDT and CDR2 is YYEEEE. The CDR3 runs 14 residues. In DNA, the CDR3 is TGTGCCGGCAGCTTGCTCGGCAGCTACTACGAGCAGTACTTC. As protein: CAGSLLGSYYEQYF.

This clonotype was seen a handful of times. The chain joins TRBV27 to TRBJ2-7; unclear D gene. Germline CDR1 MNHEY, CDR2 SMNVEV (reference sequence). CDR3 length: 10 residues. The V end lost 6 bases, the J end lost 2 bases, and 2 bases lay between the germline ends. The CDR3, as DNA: TGTGCCAGCAGCCCCTACGAGCAGTACTTC. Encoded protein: CASSPYEQYF.

The CDR3 loop reads CASSLEVRAQGSNYGYTF. The DNA for the CDR3 is TGTGCCAGCAGCTTAGAAGTGCGGGCGCAAGGATCTAACTATGGCTACACCTTC. The V gene is TRBV7-6, the J gene TRBJ1-2, with D uncertain. CDR3 length equals 18 residues. The germline gives CDR1 SGHVS, CDR2 FNYEAQ. The V end was cut by 1 base, the J end by 0 bases, with 18 bases between.

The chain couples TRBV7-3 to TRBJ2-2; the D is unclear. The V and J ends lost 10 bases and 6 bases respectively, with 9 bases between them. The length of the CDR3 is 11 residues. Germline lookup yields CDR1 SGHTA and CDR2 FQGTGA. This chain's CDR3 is CANEWAGELFF. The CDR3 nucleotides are TGTGCCAATGAATGGGCCGGGGAGCTGTTTTTT.

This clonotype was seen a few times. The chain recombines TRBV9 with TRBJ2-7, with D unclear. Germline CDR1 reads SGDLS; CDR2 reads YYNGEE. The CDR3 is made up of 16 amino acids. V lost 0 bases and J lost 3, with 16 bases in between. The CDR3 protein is CASSVELLAGLYEQYF. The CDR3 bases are TGTGCCAGCAGCGTAGAGTTGTTGGCCGGCCTCTACGAGCAGTACTTC.

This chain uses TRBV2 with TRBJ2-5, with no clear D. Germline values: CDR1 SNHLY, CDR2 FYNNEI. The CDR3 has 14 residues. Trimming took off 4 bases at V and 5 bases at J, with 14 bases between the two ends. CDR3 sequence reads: CASSGHYARETQYF. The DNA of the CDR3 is TGTGCCAGCAGTGGTCACTACGCCCGTGAGACCCAGTACTTC.

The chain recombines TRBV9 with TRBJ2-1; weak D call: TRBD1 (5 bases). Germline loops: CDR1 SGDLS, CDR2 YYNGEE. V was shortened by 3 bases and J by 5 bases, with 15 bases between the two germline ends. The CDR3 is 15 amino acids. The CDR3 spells CASSATTALNNEQFF. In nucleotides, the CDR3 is TGTGCCAGCAGCGCCACGACAGCGCTCAACAATGAGCAGTTCTTC. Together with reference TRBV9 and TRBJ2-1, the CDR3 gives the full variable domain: DSGVTQTPKHLITATGQRVTLRCSPRSGDLSVYWYQQSLDQGLQFLIQYYNGEERAKGNILERFSAQQFPDLHSELNLSSLELGDSALYFCASSATTALNNEQFFGPGTRLTVL.

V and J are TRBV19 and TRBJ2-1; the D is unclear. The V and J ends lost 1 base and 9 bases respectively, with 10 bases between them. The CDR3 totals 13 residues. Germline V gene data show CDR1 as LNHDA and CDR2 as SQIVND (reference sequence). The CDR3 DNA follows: TGTGCCAGTAGTATAGGGGATCGAGGTGAGCAGTTCTTC. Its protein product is CASSIGDRGEQFF.

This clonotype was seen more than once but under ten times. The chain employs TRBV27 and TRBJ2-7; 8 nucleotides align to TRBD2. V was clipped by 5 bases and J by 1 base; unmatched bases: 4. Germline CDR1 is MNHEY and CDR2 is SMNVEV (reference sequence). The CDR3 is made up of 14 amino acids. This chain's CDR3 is CASSESGRSYEQYF. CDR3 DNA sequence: TGTGCCAGCAGTGAGAGCGGGAGATCCTACGAGCAGTACTTC.

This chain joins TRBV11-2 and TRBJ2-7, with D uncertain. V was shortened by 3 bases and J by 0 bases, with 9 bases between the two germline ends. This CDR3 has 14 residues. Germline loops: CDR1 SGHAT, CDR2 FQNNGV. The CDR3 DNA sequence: TGTGCCAGCAGCTTGCCTCGAAGCTCCTACGAGCAGTACTTC. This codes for CASSLPRSSYEQYF.